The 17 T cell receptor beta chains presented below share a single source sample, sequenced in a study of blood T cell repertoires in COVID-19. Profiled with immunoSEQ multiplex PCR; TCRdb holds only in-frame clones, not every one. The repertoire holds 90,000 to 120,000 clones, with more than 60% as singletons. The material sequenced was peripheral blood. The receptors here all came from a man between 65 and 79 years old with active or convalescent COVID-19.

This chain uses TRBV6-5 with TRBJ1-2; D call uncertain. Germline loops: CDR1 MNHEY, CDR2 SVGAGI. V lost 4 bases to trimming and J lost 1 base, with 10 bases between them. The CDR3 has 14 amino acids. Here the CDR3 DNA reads TGTGCCAGCAGTTCGGAGCTCAATAACTATGGCTACACCTTC. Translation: CASSSELNNYGYTF.

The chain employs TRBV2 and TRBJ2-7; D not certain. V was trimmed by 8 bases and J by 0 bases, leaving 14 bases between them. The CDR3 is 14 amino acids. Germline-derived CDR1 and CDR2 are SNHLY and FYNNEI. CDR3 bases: TGTGCCAGCTCAGTGGTAGCAAACTCCTACGAGCAGTACTTC. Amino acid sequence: CASSVVANSYEQYF.

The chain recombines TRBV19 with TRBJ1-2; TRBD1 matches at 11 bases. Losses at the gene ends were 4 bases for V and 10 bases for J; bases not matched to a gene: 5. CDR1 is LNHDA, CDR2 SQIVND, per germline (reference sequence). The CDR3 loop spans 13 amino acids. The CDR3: CASSTGTGGFYTF. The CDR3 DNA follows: TGTGCCAGTAGTACCGGGACAGGGGGTTTCTACACCTTC.

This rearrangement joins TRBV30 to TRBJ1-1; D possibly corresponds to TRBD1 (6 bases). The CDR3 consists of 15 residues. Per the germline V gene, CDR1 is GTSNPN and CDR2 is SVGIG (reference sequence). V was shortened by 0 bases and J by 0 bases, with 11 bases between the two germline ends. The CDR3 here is CAWSVGGTMNTEAFF. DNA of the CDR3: TGTGCCTGGAGTGTAGGGGGTACGATGAACACTGAAGCTTTCTTT.

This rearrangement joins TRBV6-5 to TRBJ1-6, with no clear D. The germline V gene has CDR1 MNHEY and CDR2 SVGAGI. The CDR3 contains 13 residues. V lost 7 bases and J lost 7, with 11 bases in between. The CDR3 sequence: CASTWRRNSPLHF. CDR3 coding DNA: TGTGCCAGCACCTGGAGGAGGAATTCACCCCTCCACTTT.

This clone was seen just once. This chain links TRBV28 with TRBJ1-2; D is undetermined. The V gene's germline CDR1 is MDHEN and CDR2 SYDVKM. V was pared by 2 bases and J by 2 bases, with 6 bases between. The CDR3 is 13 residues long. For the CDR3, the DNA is TGTGCCAGCAGTTTAACAGAGAACTATGGCTACACCTTC. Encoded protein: CASSLTENYGYTF.

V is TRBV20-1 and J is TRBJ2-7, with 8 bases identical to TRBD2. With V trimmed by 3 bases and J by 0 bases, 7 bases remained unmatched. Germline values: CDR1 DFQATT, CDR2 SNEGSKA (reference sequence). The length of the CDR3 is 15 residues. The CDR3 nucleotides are TGCAGTGCTAGTCAAGGCGGGACTAGCTCCTACGAGCAGTACTTC. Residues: CSASQGGTSSYEQYF.

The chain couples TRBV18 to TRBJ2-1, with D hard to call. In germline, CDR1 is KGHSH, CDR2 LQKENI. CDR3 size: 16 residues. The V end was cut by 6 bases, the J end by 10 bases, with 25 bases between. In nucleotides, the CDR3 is TGTGCCAGCTCCCCCTCACCACCAAACACCGTAACAGAGCAGTTCTTC. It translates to CASSPSPPNTVTEQFF.

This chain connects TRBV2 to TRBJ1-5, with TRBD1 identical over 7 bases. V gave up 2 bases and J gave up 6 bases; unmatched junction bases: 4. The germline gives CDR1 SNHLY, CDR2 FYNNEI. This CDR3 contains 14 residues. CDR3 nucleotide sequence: TGTGCCAGCAGTGAACAGGGGGGAAGTCAGCCCCAGCATTTT. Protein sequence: CASSEQGGSQPQHF.

Here the CDR3 DNA reads TGTGCCAGCACCCGGACAGTCGGCACTGAAGCTTTCTTT. This sequence encodes CASTRTVGTEAFF. The chain combines TRBV27 with TRBJ1-1; a possible D gene is TRBD1 (6 bases). Per the germline V gene, CDR1 is MNHEY and CDR2 is SMNVEV (reference sequence). V gave up 7 bases and J gave up 4 bases, with 13 bases separating them. This CDR3 comprises 13 residues.

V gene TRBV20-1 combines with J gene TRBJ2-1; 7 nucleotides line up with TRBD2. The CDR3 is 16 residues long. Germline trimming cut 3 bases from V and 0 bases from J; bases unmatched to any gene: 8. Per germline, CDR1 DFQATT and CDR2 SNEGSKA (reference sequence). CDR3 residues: CSASDLRGSSYNEQFF. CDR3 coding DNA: TGCAGTGCTAGTGACTTGCGGGGGAGCTCCTACAATGAGCAGTTCTTC.

In DNA, the CDR3 is TGCGCCAGCAGCTTTAGACAGGGGATAGTCGGCACTGAAGCTTTCTTT. It translates to CASSFRQGIVGTEAFF. V is TRBV5-1 and J is TRBJ1-1; TRBD1 agrees at 8 bases. Looked up from germline, CDR1 is SGHRS and CDR2 is YFSETQ. Germline trimming cut 2 bases from V and 4 bases from J; bases unmatched to any gene: 10. CDR3 size: 16 residues. Using reference TRBV5-1 and TRBJ1-1 for the parts outside the CDR3, the full variable domain is KAGVTQTPRYLIKTRGQQVTLSCSPISGHRSVSWYQQTPGQGLQFLFEYFSETQRNKGNFPGRFSGRQFSNSRSEMNVSTLELGDSALYLCASSFRQGIVGTEAFFGQGTRLTVV.

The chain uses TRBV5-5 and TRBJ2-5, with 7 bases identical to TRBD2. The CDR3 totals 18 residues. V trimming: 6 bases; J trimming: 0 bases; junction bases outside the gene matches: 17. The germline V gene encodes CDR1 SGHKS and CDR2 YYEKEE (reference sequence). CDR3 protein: CASNWGISGRAHQETQYF. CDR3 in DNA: TGTGCCAGCAACTGGGGGATTTCGGGGAGGGCCCACCAAGAGACCCAGTACTTC. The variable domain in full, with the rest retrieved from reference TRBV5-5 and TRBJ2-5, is DAGVTQSPTHLIKTRGQQVTLRCSPISGHKSVSWYQQVLGQGPQFIFQYYEKEERGRGNFPDRFSARQFPNYSSELNVNALLLGDSALYLCASNWGISGRAHQETQYFGPGTRLLVL.

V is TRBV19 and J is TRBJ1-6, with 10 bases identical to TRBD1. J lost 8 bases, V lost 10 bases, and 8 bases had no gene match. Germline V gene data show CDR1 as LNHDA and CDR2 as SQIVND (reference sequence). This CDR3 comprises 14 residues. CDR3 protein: CAISTGGGDSPLHF. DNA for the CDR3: TGTGCCATTTCGACAGGGGGCGGGGATTCACCCCTCCACTTT.

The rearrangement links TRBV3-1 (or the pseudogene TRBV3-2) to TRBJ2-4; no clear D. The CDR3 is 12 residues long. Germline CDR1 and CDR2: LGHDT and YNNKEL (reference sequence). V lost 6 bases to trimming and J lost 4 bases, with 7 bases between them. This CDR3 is CASSAGKNIQYF. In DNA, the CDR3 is TGTGCCAGCAGTGCAGGAAAAAACATTCAGTACTTC.

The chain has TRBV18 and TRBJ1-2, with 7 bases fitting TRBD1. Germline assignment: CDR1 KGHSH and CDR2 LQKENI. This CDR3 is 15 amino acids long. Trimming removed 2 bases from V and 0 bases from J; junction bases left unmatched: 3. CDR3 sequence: CASSPTGAPNYGYTF. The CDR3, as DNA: TGTGCCAGCTCACCAACAGGGGCCCCTAACTATGGCTACACCTTC.

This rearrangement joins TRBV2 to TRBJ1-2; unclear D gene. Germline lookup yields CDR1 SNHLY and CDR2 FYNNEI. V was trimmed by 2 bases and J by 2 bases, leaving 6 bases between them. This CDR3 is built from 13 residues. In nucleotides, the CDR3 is TGTGCCAGCAGTGAAAGGGAGAACTATGGCTACACCTTC. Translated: CASSERENYGYTF.